The source of this T cell receptor (beta chain) is a study of blood T cells in healthy people across ages. The study's findings and limits: Strong correlation existed between TCR beta diversity and naive T cell percentage.

Donors were healthy Caucasian individuals from Russia aged roughly 6 to 90. Alongside a J-beta primer mix, a sample-barcoded 5' primer served in a second PCR lasting about 7 to 12 cycles. The template-switch adaptor, which had 12 random nucleotides, put a tag on each cDNA molecule. TCRdb re-analysed the 5' RACE reads in MiXCR, keeping a single row per CDR3 protein. The top ten clones hold more than 20% of a sample with over 1,500,000 distinct CDR3 sequences, roughly two fifths of them seen once. This clonotype was seen a few times. The antigen is unknown. Germline V gives CDR1 SGHTA, CDR2 FQGNSA. The CDR3 loop spans 16 amino acids. After removal of 5 bases from V and 3 bases from J, the junction contained 11 bases not matched to a gene.

The V gene is TRBV7-2, the J gene TRBJ1-2; 8 positions match TRBD1. Sequenced: blood. This clonotype was obtained from a human donor in good health. The CDR3 coding sequence is TGTGCCAGCAGCCTACGGACAGGGAGGAAGGACTATGGCTACACCTTC. It yields the protein CASSLRTGRKDYGYTF.